Each of the 32 T cell receptor beta chains below was sequenced from the same sample in a study of T cell clones after liver transplantation. The protocol was immunoSEQ multiplex PCR, while the TCRdb copy is restricted to in-frame clones and leaves out a portion. The repertoire consists of about 85,000 clones, with roughly four fifths occurring once and the leading ten covering less than 0.6%. Sequencing used CD4+ T cells from blood, obtained just over 45 months after liver transplant. These receptor sequences come from a human patient who received a liver transplant. Some of these T cells may belong to the graft donor.

This sequence joins TRBV7-9 and TRBJ1-1, with 7 nucleotides matching TRBD1. The V segment lost 5 bases and the J segment 3 bases; nucleotides outside the gene matches: 3. CDR1 and CDR2 from the germline V gene are SEHNR and FQNEAQ (reference sequence). The CDR3 is 13 residues long. CDR3 sequence (DNA): TGTGCCAGCAGCCACACAGGGGACACTGAAGCTTTCTTT. Translating it yields CASSHTGDTEAFF. Looking up the rest from reference TRBV7-9 and TRBJ1-1 gives the full variable domain: DTGVSQNPRHKITKRGQNVTFRCDPISEHNRLYWYRQTLGQGPEFLTYFQNEAQLEKSRLLSDRFSAERPKGSFSTLEIQRTEQGDSAMYLCASSHTGDTEAFFGQGTRLTVV.

In nucleotides, the CDR3 is TGTGCCAGCTCCGAGCAACGGACAGGGAGAAGAAACACTGAAGCTTTCTTT. It specifies CASSEQRTGRRNTEAFF. The chain joins TRBV18 to TRBJ1-1; 8 bases match TRBD1. CDR1 KGHSH and CDR2 LQKENI come from the germline V gene. This CDR3 is built from 17 residues. The junction had 14 bases not matched to a gene; V was cut back by 6 bases and J by 2 bases.

The chain links TRBV18 to TRBJ1-2; the D gene is possibly TRBD1 (5 bases). The germline CDR1 and CDR2 sequences are KGHSH and LQKENI. The CDR3 is 15 amino acids. V shed 2 bases and J shed 6 bases, with 16 bases lying between them. CDR3 amino acids: CASSPSPGTIDGYTF. In DNA form, the CDR3 reads TGTGCCAGCTCACCATCGCCAGGGACGATAGATGGCTACACCTTC. Variable domain in full (rest from reference TRBV18 and TRBJ1-2): NAGVMQNPRHLVRRRGQEARLRCSPMKGHSHVYWYRQLPEEGLKFMVYLQKENIIDESGMPKERFSAEFPKEGPSILRIQQVVRGDSAAYFCASSPSPGTIDGYTFGSGTRLTVV.

The V gene is TRBV18, the J gene TRBJ2-3; 13 nucleotides align to TRBD2. Germline trimming cut 2 bases from V and 4 bases from J; bases unmatched to any gene: 3. This CDR3 contains 16 residues. CDR1 KGHSH and CDR2 LQKENI come from the germline V gene. The CDR3 reads CASSPRGLAGPDTQYF. The DNA for the CDR3 is TGTGCCAGCTCACCAAGGGGACTAGCGGGACCAGATACGCAGTATTTT.

V is TRBV7-9 and J is TRBJ2-7; 12 nucleotides agree with TRBD1. V gave up 0 bases and J gave up 5 bases; unmatched junction bases: 2. The length of the CDR3 is 15 residues. The germline V gene has CDR1 SEHNR and CDR2 FQNEAQ (reference sequence). CDR3 loop: CASSLAGTGGDEQYF. The CDR3, as DNA: TGTGCCAGCAGCTTAGCAGGGACAGGGGGCGACGAGCAGTACTTC.

V and J are TRBV9 and TRBJ2-3, with 9 bases fitting TRBD1. The trim removed 3 bases at V and 5 bases at J, leaving 16 bases unmatched. The CDR3 is 18 residues long. Germline values: CDR1 SGDLS, CDR2 YYNGEE. The CDR3 here is CASSGYHPGQGVRDTQYF. CDR3 DNA: TGTGCCAGCAGCGGATACCATCCGGGACAGGGTGTCCGAGATACGCAGTATTTT.

The chain employs TRBV2 and TRBJ2-3; 10 bases line up with TRBD2. Germline CDR1 SNHLY, CDR2 FYNNEI. Trimming took 7 bases from V and 5 from J; bases not matched to a gene: 6. The CDR3 spans 14 residues. The CDR3 protein is CASKVASGRDTQYF. CDR3 DNA sequence: TGTGCCAGCAAGGTGGCTAGCGGGAGAGATACGCAGTATTTT.

This rearrangement joins TRBV2 to TRBJ2-7; D is ambiguous. The CDR3 runs 13 residues. Germline CDR1 reads SNHLY; CDR2 reads FYNNEI. Deletions cut 7 bases from V and 0 bases from J, with 10 bases between. The CDR3 sequence: CASTWALSYEQYF. In nucleotides, the CDR3 is TGTGCCAGCACCTGGGCGCTCTCCTACGAGCAGTACTTC.

The genes are TRBV6-1 and TRBJ2-7, with 12 bases that match TRBD2. CDR1 and CDR2 (germline): MNHNS, SASEGT. J was trimmed by 1 base and V by 4 bases; bases with no gene match: 8. There are 17 residues in the CDR3. This CDR3 reads CASSARLAGEESYEQYF. CDR3 nucleotide sequence: TGTGCCAGCAGTGCTCGACTAGCGGGAGAAGAGTCCTACGAGCAGTACTTC.

The V gene is TRBV28, the J gene TRBJ2-3; D may match TRBD1 or TRBD2 (7 bases each). Trimming removed 6 bases from V and 4 bases from J, with 14 bases in between. Germline V gives CDR1 MDHEN, CDR2 SYDVKM. The CDR3 contains 14 residues. CDR3 protein: CASSSRGGADTQYF. The CDR3 coding sequence is TGTGCCAGCAGCTCCAGGGGGGGCGCAGATACGCAGTATTTT. Full variable domain (rest looked up from reference TRBV28 and TRBJ2-3): DVKVTQSSRYLVKRTGEKVFLECVQDMDHENMFWYRQDPGLGLRLIYFSYDVKMKEKGDIPEGYSVSREKKERFSLILESASTNQTSMYLCASSSRGGADTQYFGPGTRLTVL.

This rearrangement joins TRBV5-8 to TRBJ2-7, with TRBD1 identical over 9 bases. The CDR3 is 13 amino acids. V was pared by 2 bases and J by 5 bases, with 2 bases of the junction left unmatched. CDR1 is SGHTS and CDR2 is YDEGEE in the germline V gene. The CDR3 DNA follows: TGTGCCAGCAGCTTCGGGACAGGGAACGAGCAGTACTTC. Encoded protein: CASSFGTGNEQYF.

This chain connects TRBV11-3 to TRBJ2-2, with D unclear. The V end lost 3 bases, the J end lost 2 bases, and 10 bases lay between the germline ends. Germline V gives CDR1 SGHNT, CDR2 YENEEA. This CDR3 has 15 amino acids. CDR3 sequence (DNA): TGTGCCAGCAGCTTTGGAGCAATAAACACCGGGGAGCTGTTTTTT. Its protein is CASSFGAINTGELFF.

The J gene is TRBJ1-2, the V gene TRBV6-6; 8 positions agree with TRBD1. The CDR3 covers 13 residues. Trimming at V came to 6 bases and at J to 8 bases, leaving 8 bases not matched to a gene. Germline V gene sequence: CDR1 MNHNY, CDR2 SVGAGI (reference sequence). For the CDR3, the DNA is TGTGCCAGCAGCCCCGGACAGGGCCGCGGCTACACCTTC. It codes for CASSPGQGRGYTF.

The CDR3 DNA reads TGTGCCAGCTCGCGGACAGGGGAGCGGTATGGCTACACCTTC. Translation: CASSRTGERYGYTF. The chain carries TRBV18 and TRBJ1-2; 9 bases line up with TRBD1. This CDR3 has 14 residues. CDR1 is KGHSH, CDR2 LQKENI, per germline. V lost 6 bases, J lost 5 bases, and 7 bases stayed unmatched.

This clone has just one count. The chain is built from TRBV5-4 and TRBJ1-1; 8 positions agree with TRBD1. The germline V gene encodes CDR1 SGHNT and CDR2 YYREEE (reference sequence). The V and J ends lost 0 bases and 5 bases, in that order; junction bases with no gene match: 6. The CDR3 sequence is 15 residues long. The CDR3 loop is CASSLAPGGGTEAFF. The CDR3 DNA is TGTGCCAGCAGCTTGGCCCCAGGGGGCGGTACTGAAGCTTTCTTT.

V and J are TRBV10-3 and TRBJ2-7; no reliable D call. Trimming left V 4 bases short and J 0 bases short, with 13 bases between. The CDR3 has 15 residues. CDR1 and CDR2 from the germline V gene are ENHRY and SYGVKD. As DNA, the CDR3 is TGTGCCATCAGTGCCTCAGATCCCGTCTCCTACGAGCAGTACTTC. As protein: CAISASDPVSYEQYF.

CDR3 DNA sequence: TGTGCCAGCAGTTTAAGAGTTGGGGCAGGGGTAGGAGAAAAACTGTTTTTT. Translating it yields CASSLRVGAGVGEKLFF. The chain recombines TRBV28 with TRBJ1-4; D is perhaps TRBD1 (6 bases). Deletions cut 2 bases from V and 8 bases from J, with 21 bases between. This CDR3 is 17 amino acids long. CDR1 and CDR2 (germline): MDHEN, SYDVKM.

V gene TRBV5-1 combines with J gene TRBJ2-7, with D possibly called TRBD1 or TRBD2 (5 bases each). V was trimmed by 0 bases and J by 9 bases, leaving 16 bases between them. This CDR3 is 14 amino acids long. Germline values: CDR1 SGHRS, CDR2 YFSETQ. CDR3 coding DNA: TGCGCCAGCAGCTTGGGGGCGGGCAGGGAAAGGCAGTACTTC. Translated, it gives CASSLGAGRERQYF.

J is TRBJ2-7 and V is TRBV6-6; D unresolved. This CDR3 region has 10 residues. The V end was cut by 6 bases, the J end by 3 bases, with 3 bases between. Germline CDR1 and CDR2: MNHNY and SVGAGI (reference sequence). The CDR3 bases are TGTGCCAGCAGGGACTACGAGCAGTACTTC. Its translation is CASRDYEQYF.

This clone was detected a few times. This chain uses TRBV5-4 with TRBJ1-2; D perhaps matches TRBD1 (5 bases). Germline CDR1 reads SGHNT; CDR2 reads YYREEE (reference sequence). The CDR3 spans 13 residues. V lost 2 bases, J lost 5 bases, and 10 bases lay in between. Here the CDR3 reads CASSLEGKYGYTF. The CDR3 DNA is TGTGCCAGCAGCTTAGAGGGGAAATATGGCTACACCTTC.

The chain links TRBV5-1 to TRBJ1-4; D is undetermined. V was pared by 0 bases and J by 0 bases, with 9 bases between. Germline CDR1 SGHRS, CDR2 YFSETQ. The CDR3 covers 16 residues. CDR3 in amino acids: CASSLGGVATNEKLFF. As DNA, the CDR3 is TGCGCCAGCAGCTTGGGCGGAGTTGCAACTAATGAAAAACTGTTTTTT.

This clone is medium-sized. V usage is TRBV27 and J usage is TRBJ1-1; D unclear. This CDR3 has 13 amino acids. Between the trimmed V and J ends, which lost 5 bases and 4 bases, there was a span of 11 bases. Germline V CDR1 and CDR2: MNHEY, SMNVEV (reference sequence). The DNA for the CDR3 is TGTGCCAGCAGTCTCCGGGTGAGCACTGAAGCTTTCTTT. Protein sequence: CASSLRVSTEAFF.

The CDR3 spells CASSVLQGWGYTF. The CDR3 bases are TGTGCCAGCAGTGTTCTACAGGGATGGGGCTACACCTTC. The chain carries TRBV6-1 and TRBJ1-2, with D perhaps matching TRBD1 (6 bases). Germline CDR1 is MNHNS and CDR2 is SASEGT. The V and J ends lost 4 bases and 8 bases respectively, with 14 bases between them. CDR3 size: 13 residues.

This clone was detected only a few times. The genes are TRBV7-8 and TRBJ1-5; weak D call: TRBD1 (5 bases). Trimming removed 0 bases at V and 5 bases at J, with 5 bases between. This CDR3 spans 13 amino acids. Germline CDR1 reads SGHVS; CDR2 reads FQNEAQ. This CDR3 is CASSLAGDQPQHF. CDR3 in DNA: TGTGCCAGCAGCTTAGCGGGGGATCAGCCCCAGCATTTT.

The rearrangement joins TRBV5-4 to TRBJ2-7; D is unresolved. The CDR3 totals 17 residues. Germline CDR1 and CDR2: SGHNT and YYREEE (reference sequence). Between the trimmed V and J ends, which lost 3 bases and 0 bases, there was a span of 19 bases. The DNA of the CDR3 is TGTGCCAGCAGCTCGACATTCACCGGGTCCTACTCCTACGAGCAGTACTTC. It codes for CASSSTFTGSYSYEQYF.

The chain is built from TRBV29-1 and TRBJ1-1, with TRBD1 identical over 9 bases. The CDR3 runs to 15 residues. V shed 1 base and J 4 bases; nucleotides not matched to a gene: 7. Germline V gene sequence: CDR1 SQVTM, CDR2 ANQGSEA. CDR3 region: CSVEGGATGGTEAFF. DNA for the CDR3: TGCAGCGTTGAAGGGGGGGCGACAGGGGGCACTGAAGCTTTCTTT.

This chain joins TRBV7-9 and TRBJ1-3, with 7 bases identical to TRBD1. The CDR3 runs 17 residues. Germline V lookup: CDR1 SEHNR, CDR2 FQNEAQ (reference sequence). V was clipped by 2 bases and J by 0 bases; unmatched bases: 7. In DNA, the CDR3 is TGTGCCAGCAGCTTATTGGGACAGCAGATCTCTGGAAACACCATATATTTT. Translating gives CASSLLGQQISGNTIYF.

This chain links TRBV5-1 with TRBJ1-2; D gene unclear. Germline CDR1 reads SGHRS; CDR2 reads YFSETQ. The CDR3 spans 13 residues. Deletions cut 1 base from V and 5 bases from J, with 9 bases between. Here the CDR3 reads CASSLLAGYGYTF. Written as DNA, the CDR3 is TGCGCCAGCAGCTTGTTGGCGGGGTATGGCTACACCTTC.

This clone has a single count. J is TRBJ1-1 and V is TRBV6-1; a possible D gene is TRBD1 (5 bases). The ends were cut back, 2 bases at V and 4 bases at J, with 11 bases in the middle. Germline V gene data show CDR1 as MNHNS and CDR2 as SASEGT. The CDR3 consists of 14 residues. The CDR3 sequence: CASSETRGGTEAFF. In nucleotides, the CDR3 is TGTGCCAGCAGTGAAACGAGGGGTGGCACTGAAGCTTTCTTT.

The rearrangement links TRBV6-1 to TRBJ1-2; D remains unclear. Germline CDR1 is MNHNS and CDR2 is SASEGT. V lost 6 bases and J lost 8, with 22 bases in between. This CDR3 spans 15 amino acids. The CDR3: CASREILTGSFGYTF. The CDR3 region has the DNA TGTGCCAGCAGGGAAATCTTGACGGGGTCCTTCGGCTACACCTTC.

J is TRBJ1-4 and V is TRBV5-1; D is possibly TRBD1 (5 bases). CDR1 is SGHRS and CDR2 is YFSETQ in the germline V gene. This CDR3 comprises 14 residues. Trimming cost V 4 bases and J 8 bases, with 15 bases left between them. The CDR3 region has the DNA TGCGCCAGCAGCCTGACAGCGTCCCAAGAAAAACTGTTTTTT. Encoded protein: CASSLTASQEKLFF.

This sequence joins TRBV7-2 and TRBJ2-2; no firm D call. The germline V and J ends were trimmed by 4 bases and 2 bases, with 14 bases remaining between them. The germline V gene encodes CDR1 SGHTA and CDR2 FQGNSA. This CDR3 is 16 amino acids long. In nucleotides, the CDR3 is TGTGCCAGCAGCTCGGACGCATACTTTAACACCGGGGAGCTGTTTTTT. Protein: CASSSDAYFNTGELFF.